This T cell receptor beta chain came from a study of T cell repertoires in cytomegalovirus infection (dated 2019 in TCRdb). General notes on the study: Peptide stimulations targeted recently identified HLA-C-restricted CMV epitopes, whose presentation resists viral immunomodulation, together with well-studied HLA-B-restricted epitopes. The HLA type of each donor mattered for the analysis, because public TCR beta signatures pointed to carriage of CMV infection along with the matching HLA type.

The sample was run on an Illumina HiSeq 1500. TCRdb itself trimmed the public reads at Q25 with fastp, ran MiXCR and retained productive beta chains. Each record represents a unique CDR3 protein, reported with the most common genes and DNA among its rows. A total of a few hundred thousand distinct CDR3 sequences appear in this sample, 20% to 25% of them only once. 13% of the sample rests with the top ten. This clonotype has more than one count but fewer than ten. Its antigen has not been determined. Base qualities are not provided; no much larger clone lies one nucleotide away. The treatment or condition label of this sample denotes: in vitro stimulation with specific CMV peptide epitopes to enrich CMV-specific T cells. There are 15 amino acids in the CDR3, from cysteine to phenylalanine inclusive. The only DNA kept is the CDR3, 45 bases in frame from the first base. Cut back by 6 bases and 5 bases, the V and J ends lie 17 bases apart. The germline V gene (reference sequence) supplies CDR1 LGHDT and CDR2 YNNKEL.

Overall study results and their limits: The ex vivo response was dominated by HLA-C-restricted CMV-specific TCR beta clonotypes, which also provided the single most frequent clonotype in two of eight donors. In both this cohort and an independent roughly 360-donor cohort, the cumulative frequency of public TCR beta family members distinguished carriers of CMV infection plus the relevant HLA type.

This receptor chain uses TRBV3-1 and TRBJ2-1; TRBD1 is a weak D gene call, 7 bases matching. The receptor comes from a human donor in good health (CMV status not recorded). Some clones in this sample may be carry-over from other donors' samples. The input for sequencing was cultured PBMCs, taken from culture after CMV antigen stimulation. The CDR3: CASRPRGAGNNEQFF. The nucleotide sequence reads TGTGCCAGCAGACCCAGGGGGGCTGGGAACAATGAGCAGTTCTTC.